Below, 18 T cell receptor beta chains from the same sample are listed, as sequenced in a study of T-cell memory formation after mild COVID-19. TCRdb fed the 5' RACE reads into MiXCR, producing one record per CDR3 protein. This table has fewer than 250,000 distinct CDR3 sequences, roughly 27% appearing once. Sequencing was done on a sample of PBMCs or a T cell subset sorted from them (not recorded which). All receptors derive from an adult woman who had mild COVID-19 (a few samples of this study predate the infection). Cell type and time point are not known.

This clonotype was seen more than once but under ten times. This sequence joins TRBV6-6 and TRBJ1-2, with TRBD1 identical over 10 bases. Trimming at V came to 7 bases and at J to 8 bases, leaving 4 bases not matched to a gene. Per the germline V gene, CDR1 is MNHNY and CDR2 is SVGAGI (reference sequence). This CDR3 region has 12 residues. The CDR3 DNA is TGTGCCAGCACCGGGACAGGGGACGGCTACACCTTC. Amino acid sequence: CASTGTGDGYTF.

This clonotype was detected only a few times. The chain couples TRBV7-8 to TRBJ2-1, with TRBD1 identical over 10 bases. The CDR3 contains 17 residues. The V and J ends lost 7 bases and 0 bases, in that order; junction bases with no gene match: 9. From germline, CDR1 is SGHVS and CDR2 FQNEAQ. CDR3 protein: CASNSRRTGGSYNEQFF. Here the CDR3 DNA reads TGTGCCAGCAACTCTCGGCGGACAGGGGGCTCCTACAATGAGCAGTTCTTC. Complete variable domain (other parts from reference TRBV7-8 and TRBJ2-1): GAGVSQSPRYKVAKRGQDVALRCDPISGHVSLFWYQQALGQGPEFLTYFQNEAQLDKSGLPSDRFFAERPEGSVSTLKIQRTQQEDSAVYLCASNSRRTGGSYNEQFFGPGTRLTVL.

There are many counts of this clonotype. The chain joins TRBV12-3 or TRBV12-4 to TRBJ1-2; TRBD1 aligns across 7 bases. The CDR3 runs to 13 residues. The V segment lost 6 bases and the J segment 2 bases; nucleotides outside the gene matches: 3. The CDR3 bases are TGTGCCAGCAGCCCGGGACAGAACTATGGCTACACCTTC. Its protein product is CASSPGQNYGYTF.

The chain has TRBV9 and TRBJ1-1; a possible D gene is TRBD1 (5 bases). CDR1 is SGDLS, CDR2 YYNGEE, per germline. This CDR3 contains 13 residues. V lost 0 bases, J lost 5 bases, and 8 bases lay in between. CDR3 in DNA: TGTGCCAGCAGCGTAGAAGGGGAGACTGAAGCTTTCTTT. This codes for CASSVEGETEAFF. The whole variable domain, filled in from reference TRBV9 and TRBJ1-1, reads DSGVTQTPKHLITATGQRVTLRCSPRSGDLSVYWYQQSLDQGLQFLIQYYNGEERAKGNILERFSAQQFPDLHSELNLSSLELGDSALYFCASSVEGETEAFFGQGTRLTVV.

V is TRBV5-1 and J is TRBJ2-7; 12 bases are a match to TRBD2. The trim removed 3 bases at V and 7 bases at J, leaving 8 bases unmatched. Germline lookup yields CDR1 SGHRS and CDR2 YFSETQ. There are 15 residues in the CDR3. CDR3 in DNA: TGCGCCAGCAGCTACACTAGCGGGGGGCCCTGGGAGCAGTACTTC. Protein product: CASSYTSGGPWEQYF.

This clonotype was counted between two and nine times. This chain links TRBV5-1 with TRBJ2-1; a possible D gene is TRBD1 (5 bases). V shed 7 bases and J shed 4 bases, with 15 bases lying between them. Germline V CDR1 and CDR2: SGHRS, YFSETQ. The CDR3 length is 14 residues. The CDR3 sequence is CASSDQGPYNEQFF. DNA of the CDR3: TGCGCCAGCTCGGACCAGGGTCCGTACAATGAGCAGTTCTTC.

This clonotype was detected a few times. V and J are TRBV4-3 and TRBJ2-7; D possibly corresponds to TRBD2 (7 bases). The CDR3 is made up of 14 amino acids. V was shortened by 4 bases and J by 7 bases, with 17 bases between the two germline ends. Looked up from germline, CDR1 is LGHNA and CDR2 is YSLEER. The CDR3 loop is CASSRSVRGGEQYF. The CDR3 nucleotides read TGCGCCAGCAGCCGTAGCGTCAGGGGAGGGGAGCAGTACTTC.

CDR3 coding DNA: TGTGCCAGCAGCCAAGGGAGTGGAAACACCATATATTTT. It specifies CASSQGSGNTIYF. The chain combines TRBV3-1 with TRBJ1-3; D is unresolved. V lost 1 base and J 3 bases, leaving 4 bases between the germline ends. CDR1 LGHDT and CDR2 YNNKEL come from the germline V gene (reference sequence). The length of the CDR3 is 13 residues.

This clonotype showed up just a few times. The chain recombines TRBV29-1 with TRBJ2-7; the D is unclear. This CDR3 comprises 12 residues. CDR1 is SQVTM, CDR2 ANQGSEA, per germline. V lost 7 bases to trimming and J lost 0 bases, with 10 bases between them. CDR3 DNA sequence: TGCAGCGGCATGAGCAGCTCCTACGAGCAGTACTTC. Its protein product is CSGMSSSYEQYF.

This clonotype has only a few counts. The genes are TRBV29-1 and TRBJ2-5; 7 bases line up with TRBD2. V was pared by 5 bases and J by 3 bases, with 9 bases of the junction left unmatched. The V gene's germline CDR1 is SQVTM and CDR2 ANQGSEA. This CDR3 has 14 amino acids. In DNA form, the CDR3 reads TGCAGCGTTTGGGGGGGGGTAGCGGAAGAGACCCAGTACTTC. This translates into CSVWGGVAEETQYF. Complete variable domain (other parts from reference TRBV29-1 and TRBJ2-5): SAVISQKPSRDICQRGTSLTIQCQVDSQVTMMFWYRQQPGQSLTLIATANQGSEATYESGFVIDKFPISRPNLTFSTLTVSNMSPEDSSIYLCSVWGGVAEETQYFGPGTRLLVL.

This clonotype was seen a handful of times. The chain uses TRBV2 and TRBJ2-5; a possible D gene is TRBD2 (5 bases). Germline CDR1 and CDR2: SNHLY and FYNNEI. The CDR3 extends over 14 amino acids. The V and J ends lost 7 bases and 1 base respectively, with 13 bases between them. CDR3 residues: CASKGPGFQETQYF. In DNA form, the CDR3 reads TGTGCCAGCAAGGGCCCGGGGTTCCAAGAGACCCAGTACTTC.

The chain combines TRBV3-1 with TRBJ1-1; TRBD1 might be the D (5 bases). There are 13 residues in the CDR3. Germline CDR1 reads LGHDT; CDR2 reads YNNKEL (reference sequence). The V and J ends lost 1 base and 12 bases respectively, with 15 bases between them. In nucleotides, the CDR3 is TGTGCCAGCAGCCAAGTCGGGACTTCCTGGTCTTTCTTT. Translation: CASSQVGTSWSFF.

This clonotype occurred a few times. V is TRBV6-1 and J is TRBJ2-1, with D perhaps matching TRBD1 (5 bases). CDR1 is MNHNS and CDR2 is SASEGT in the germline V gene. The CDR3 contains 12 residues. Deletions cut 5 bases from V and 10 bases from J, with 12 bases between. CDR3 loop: CASSYNRREQFF. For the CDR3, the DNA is TGTGCCAGCAGTTACAACAGGAGAGAGCAGTTCTTC.

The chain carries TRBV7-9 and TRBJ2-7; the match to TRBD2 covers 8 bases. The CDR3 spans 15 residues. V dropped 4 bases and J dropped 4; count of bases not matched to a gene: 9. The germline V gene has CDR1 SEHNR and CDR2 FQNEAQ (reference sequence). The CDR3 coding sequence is TGTGCCAGCAGCTCCGGATCGGGAGGGGGATACGAGCAGTACTTC. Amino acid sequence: CASSSGSGGGYEQYF.

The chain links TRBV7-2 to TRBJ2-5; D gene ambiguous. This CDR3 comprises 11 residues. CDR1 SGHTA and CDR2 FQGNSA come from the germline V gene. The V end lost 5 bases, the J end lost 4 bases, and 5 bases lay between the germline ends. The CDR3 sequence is CASSATETQYF. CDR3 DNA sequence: TGTGCCAGCAGCGCAACAGAGACCCAGTACTTC.

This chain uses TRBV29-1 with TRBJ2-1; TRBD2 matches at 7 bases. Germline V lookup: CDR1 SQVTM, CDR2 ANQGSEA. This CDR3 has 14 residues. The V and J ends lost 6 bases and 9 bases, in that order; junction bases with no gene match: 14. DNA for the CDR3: TGCAGCGTAAGTGTAGGGAGGGCCTTCGGTGAGCAGTTCTTC. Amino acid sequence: CSVSVGRAFGEQFF.

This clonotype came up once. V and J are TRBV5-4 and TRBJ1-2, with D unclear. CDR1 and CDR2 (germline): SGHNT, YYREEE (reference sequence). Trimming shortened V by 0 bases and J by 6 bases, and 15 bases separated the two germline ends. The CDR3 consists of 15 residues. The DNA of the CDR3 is TGTGCCAGCAGCTTGGTAGAGGCAGCTATTGATGGCTACACCTTC. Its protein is CASSLVEAAIDGYTF. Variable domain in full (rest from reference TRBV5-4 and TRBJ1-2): ETGVTQSPTHLIKTRGQQVTLRCSSQSGHNTVSWYQQALGQGPQFIFQYYREEENGRGNFPPRFSGLQFPNYSSELNVNALELDDSALYLCASSLVEAAIDGYTFGSGTRLTVV.

The CDR3 region has the DNA TGTGCCAGCTGCCCCGGGGGTGGGTATGGCTACACCTTC. Translating it yields CASCPGGGYGYTF. The chain combines TRBV12-3 or TRBV12-4 with TRBJ1-2; possible D gene TRBD1, 5 bases. Trimming pared 8 bases from V and 5 bases from J, leaving 15 bases between. The CDR3 is 13 residues long.